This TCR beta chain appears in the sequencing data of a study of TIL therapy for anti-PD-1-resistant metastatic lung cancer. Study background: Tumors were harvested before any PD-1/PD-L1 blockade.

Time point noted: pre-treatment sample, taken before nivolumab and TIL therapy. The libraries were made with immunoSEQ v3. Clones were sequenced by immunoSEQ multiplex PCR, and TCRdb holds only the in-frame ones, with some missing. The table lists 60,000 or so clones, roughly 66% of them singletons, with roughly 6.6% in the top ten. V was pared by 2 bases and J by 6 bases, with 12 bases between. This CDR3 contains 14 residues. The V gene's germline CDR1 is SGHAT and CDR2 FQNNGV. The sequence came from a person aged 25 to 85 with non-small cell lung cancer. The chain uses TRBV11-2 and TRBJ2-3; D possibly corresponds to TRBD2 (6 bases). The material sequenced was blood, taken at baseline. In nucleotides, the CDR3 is TGTGCCAGCAGCTTACAACTAGCTAGGGATACGCAGTATTTT. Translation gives CASSLQLARDTQYF.